The table lists the clone carrying this T cell receptor beta chain with many counts. The junction had 4 bases not matched to a gene; V was cut back by 1 base and J by 1 base. CDR1 MNHNS and CDR2 SASEGT come from the germline V gene. The CDR3 consists of 17 residues. This sample was taken from a study of human T cells and chemical hapten exposure. The library labeled individual cDNA molecules by adding unique molecular identifiers to them. A single record per CDR3 protein comes from TCRdb applying MiXCR to the RACE reads. The top ten hold 2% to 2.5% of the sample, which has about 380,000 distinct CDR3 sequences, around 4.8% seen once. Documented time point: patch test 1, 2 weeks after DPC sensitization. Treatment given: therapeutic diphenylcyclopropenone sensitization with weekly scalp DPC.

This receptor was taken from a woman between 50 and 59 years old with alopecia areata. Some clones in this sample may be carry-over from other donors' samples. Specimen: whole blood, collected in connection with sensitization to the hapten diphenylcyclopropenone (DPC). J is TRBJ1-6 and V is TRBV6-1; TRBD1 agrees at 7 bases. This CDR3 is CASSEGQGKSYNSPLHF. In nucleotides, the CDR3 is TGTGCCAGCAGTGAAGGACAGGGTAAATCCTATAATTCACCCCTCCACTTT.